These T cell receptor beta chains were read from a single sample in a study of Graves' ophthalmopathy and Graves' hyperthyroidism. One entry per CDR3 protein, called by TCRdb with MiXCR from the multiplex PCR reads. The sample contains around 340,000 distinct CDR3 sequences, under 20% of which appear only once. The sequencing input was peripheral blood. All receptors derive from an adult man with Graves' ophthalmopathy. The CDR3 runs from the conserved cysteine through the conserved F or W. The order of the fields is D gene, V gene, J gene, clone size, CDR3 protein, CDR3 DNA. D genes are given only for firm matches. Clone size appears in some rows only: once, few, many, or a class for an expanded clone.

D: NA
V: TRBV6-1
J: TRBJ1-1
size: once
CDR3: CASSEEGAYTEAFF
DNA: TGTGCCAGCAGTGAGGAGGGCGCGTACACTGAAGCTTTCTTT

D: NA
V: TRBV11-1
J: TRBJ2-2
size: NA
CDR3: CASGFYMFRAPRGTGELFF
DNA: TGTGCCAGCGGCTTTTATATGTTCAGGGCGCCGCGAGGCACCGGGGAGCTGTTTTTT

D: NA
V: TRBV7-9
J: TRBJ1-3
size: many
CDR3: CASSPRPGGNTIYF
DNA: TGTGCCAGCAGCCCTCGACCCGGGGGAAACACCATATATTTT

D: NA
V: TRBV7-2
J: TRBJ2-5
size: many
CDR3: CASSPDRLYQETQYF
DNA: TGTGCCAGCAGCCCGGACAGACTGTACCAAGAGACCCAGTACTTC

D: TRBD2
V: TRBV28
J: TRBJ2-2
size: NA
CDR3: CASSPGGLGGTGELYF
DNA: TGTGCCAGCAGCCCCGGTGGACTGGGAGGGACCGGGGAGCTGTATTTT

D: NA
V: TRBV29-1
J: TRBJ2-7
size: many
CDR3: CSVRGTPNREQYF
DNA: TGCAGCGTTCGAGGGACTCCGAATCGTGAGCAGTACTTC

D: NA
V: TRBV7-2
J: TRBJ1-6
size: many
CDR3: CASSLPGEFSPPHF
DNA: TGTGCCAGCAGCTTACCGGGCGAGTTTTCACCCCCCCACTTT

D: TRBD1
V: TRBV4-2
J: TRBJ2-2
size: many
CDR3: CASSQDGQGDIRTGELFF
DNA: TGTGCCAGCAGCCAGGACGGACAGGGTGATATTCGGACCGGGGAGCTGTTTTTT

D: TRBD1
V: TRBV7-9
J: TRBJ1-1
size: many
CDR3: CASSSQGGVNTEAFF
DNA: TGTGCCAGCAGCTCTCAGGGGGGGGTGAACACTGAAGCTTTCTTT

D: NA
V: TRBV28
J: TRBJ1-2
size: many
CDR3: CASSPTAGYGYTF
DNA: TGTGCCAGCAGCCCCACGGCAGGCTATGGCTACACCTTC

D: TRBD2
V: TRBV6-5
J: TRBJ2-7
size: many
CDR3: CASRLSGGADGSYEQYF
DNA: TGTGCCAGCAGGCTTAGCGGGGGGGCCGACGGTTCCTACGAGCAGTACTTC

D: TRBD1
V: TRBV6-4
J: TRBJ2-5
size: many
CDR3: CASRMGQGEGETQYF
DNA: TGTGCCAGCAGAATGGGACAGGGGGAGGGGGAGACCCAGTACTTC

D: NA
V: TRBV6-2/TRBV6-3
J: TRBJ2-7
size: once
CDR3: CASSYYGYEQYF
DNA: TGTGCCAGCAGTTACTATGGTTACGAGCAGTACTTC

D: TRBD1
V: TRBV19
J: TRBJ2-5
size: many
CDR3: CASSTSGGSETQYF
DNA: TGTGCCAGTAGTACCTCAGGGGGCAGTGAGACCCAGTACTTC

D: NA
V: TRBV5-5
J: TRBJ1-1
size: many
CDR3: CASSLGSHTEAFF
DNA: TGTGCCAGCAGCTTAGGGTCCCACACTGAAGCTTTCTTT

D: TRBD2
V: TRBV6-2/TRBV6-3
J: TRBJ2-7
size: many
CDR3: CASSYSSGGSYEQYF
DNA: TGTGCCAGCAGTTACTCTAGCGGGGGTTCCTACGAGCAGTACTTC

D: NA
V: TRBV6-1
J: TRBJ1-1
size: NA
CDR3: CASSVGTRNTEAFF
DNA: TGTGCCAGCAGCGTGGGGACCAGGAACACTGAAGCTTTCTTT

D: NA
V: TRBV19
J: TRBJ1-5
size: NA
CDR3: CASSMTVGAGNQPQHF
DNA: TGTGCCAGTAGTATGACCGTAGGCGCAGGGAATCAGCCCCAGCATTTT

D: NA
V: TRBV30
J: TRBJ1-2
size: many
CDR3: CAWSVLQEFGYTF
DNA: TGTGCCTGGAGTGTCCTACAGGAATTTGGCTACACCTTC

D: NA
V: TRBV24-1
J: TRBJ2-5
size: many
CDR3: CATSDPQLGTPQETQYF
DNA: TGTGCCACCAGTGATCCGCAGTTGGGGACACCACAAGAGACCCAGTACTTC

D: NA
V: TRBV6-1
J: TRBJ1-5
size: many
CDR3: CASRESGDSNQPQHF
DNA: TGTGCCAGCAGAGAATCAGGGGATAGCAATCAGCCCCAGCATTTT

D: NA
V: TRBV6-1
J: TRBJ1-2
size: NA
CDR3: CASSESWTEGYGYTF
DNA: TGTGCCAGCAGTGAATCATGGACTGAAGGTTATGGCTACACCTTC

D: TRBD1
V: TRBV3-1
J: TRBJ1-2
size: NA
CDR3: CASSPDRAYGYTF
DNA: TGTGCCAGCAGTCCGGACAGGGCCTATGGCTACACCTTC

D: NA
V: TRBV5-4
J: TRBJ1-1
size: many
CDR3: CASSRRGAAGTEAFF
DNA: TGTGCCAGCAGCAGAAGAGGGGCAGCGGGCACTGAAGCTTTCTTT

D: NA
V: TRBV30
J: TRBJ1-2
size: many
CDR3: CAWYFRGIQNYGYTF
DNA: TGTGCCTGGTATTTTCGGGGGATACAAAACTATGGCTACACCTTC

D: NA
V: TRBV5-1
J: TRBJ2-7
size: many
CDR3: CASSLEWGVDEQYF
DNA: TGCGCCAGCAGCTTGGAGTGGGGGGTTGACGAGCAGTACTTC

D: NA
V: TRBV7-7
J: TRBJ1-1
size: many
CDR3: CASSLKIGRVFMNTEAFF
DNA: TGTGCTAGCAGCTTGAAGATTGGCAGGGTTTTTATGAACACTGAAGCTTTCTTT

D: NA
V: TRBV24-1
J: TRBJ2-5
size: NA
CDR3: CATSVRTNGQETQYF
DNA: TGTGCCACCAGTGTCCGGACGAATGGGCAAGAGACCCAGTACTTC

D: NA
V: TRBV27
J: TRBJ1-6
size: NA
CDR3: CASTIGSSSPLHF
DNA: TGTGCCAGCACCATTGGGTCCTCTTCACCCCTCCACTTT

D: NA
V: TRBV6-1
J: TRBJ2-5
size: few
CDR3: CARETQYF
DNA: TGTGCCAGAGAGACCCAGTACTTC

D: NA
V: TRBV6-2/TRBV6-3
J: TRBJ2-7
size: many
CDR3: CAIRAWDEQYF
DNA: TGTGCCATACGGGCGTGGGACGAGCAGTACTTC

D: TRBD1
V: TRBV30
J: TRBJ2-2
size: many
CDR3: CAWNTGQGGLELFF
DNA: TGTGCCTGGAACACGGGACAGGGGGGGCTAGAGCTGTTTTTT

D: NA
V: TRBV6-2/TRBV6-3
J: TRBJ1-5
size: many
CDR3: CASSYSPWGGNQPQHF
DNA: TGTGCCAGCAGTTACTCCCCGTGGGGAGGCAATCAGCCCCAGCATTTT

D: NA
V: TRBV7-3
J: TRBJ2-7
size: many
CDR3: CASSLYPGDYEQYF
DNA: TGTGCCAGCAGCTTATATCCAGGGGACTACGAGCAGTACTTC

D: NA
V: TRBV2
J: TRBJ2-2
size: NA
CDR3: CASSAGQSNTGELFF
DNA: TGTGCCAGCAGTGCAGGACAGTCGAACACCGGGGAGCTGTTTTTT

D: TRBD1
V: TRBV15
J: TRBJ2-5
size: many
CDR3: CATRNRGRSVETQYF
DNA: TGTGCCACCAGAAACAGGGGGCGCAGCGTAGAGACCCAGTACTTC

D: NA
V: TRBV4-2
J: TRBJ1-6
size: many
CDR3: CASSQEIAGTSPLHF
DNA: TGTGCCAGCAGCCAAGAAATCGCAGGGACCTCACCCCTCCACTTT

D: TRBD2
V: TRBV6-2/TRBV6-3
J: TRBJ2-7
size: NA
CDR3: CASSFRSAGGQEQYF
DNA: TGTGCCAGCAGTTTCCGCTCGGCGGGAGGGCAGGAGCAGTACTTC

D: TRBD2
V: TRBV12-3/TRBV12-4
J: TRBJ2-2
size: many
CDR3: CASTFLGSGRVGELFF
DNA: TGTGCCAGCACCTTCCTCGGTAGCGGGAGGGTCGGGGAGCTGTTTTTT

D: NA
V: TRBV5-5
J: TRBJ1-2
size: many
CDR3: CASSLTTELGYTF
DNA: TGTGCCAGCAGCTTGACGACAGAACTTGGCTACACCTTC

D: NA
V: TRBV12-3/TRBV12-4
J: TRBJ1-1
size: many
CDR3: CASSLSTKGLSEAFF
DNA: TGTGCCAGCAGTTTAAGTACAAAGGGTTTGTCTGAAGCTTTCTTT

D: TRBD2
V: TRBV29-1
J: TRBJ2-5
size: NA
CDR3: CSVTRAGVETQYF
DNA: TGCAGCGTTACTAGAGCGGGAGTTGAGACCCAGTACTTC

D: NA
V: TRBV6-2/TRBV6-3
J: TRBJ1-5
size: many
CDR3: CASSYQRLLGGQPQHF
DNA: TGTGCCAGCAGTTACCAAAGGTTATTGGGTGGTCAGCCCCAGCATTTT

D: TRBD2
V: TRBV15
J: TRBJ2-2
size: many
CDR3: CATSPTSGGTGELFF
DNA: TGTGCCACCAGCCCGACTAGCGGCGGCACCGGGGAGCTGTTTTTT

D: NA
V: TRBV6-1
J: TRBJ2-6
size: NA
CDR3: CASSTGKTGANVLTF
DNA: TGTGCCAGCAGTACGGGGAAGACTGGGGCCAACGTCCTGACTTTC